One sample yielded the 8 T cell receptor beta chains listed below, sequenced in a study of OX40 agonist ivuxolimab in advanced cancers. Profiling relied on immunoSEQ multiplex PCR, and the TCRdb table lists in-frame clones only, not all of them. The sample has about 86,000 clones, roughly 85% seen once; the top ten hold roughly 1.4%. The sample in question was CD4+ or CD8+ T cells sorted from blood, obtained in a trial of the OX40 agonist ivuxolimab. The receptor source for this set is an adult with an advanced solid tumor such as melanoma, head and neck, liver or kidney cancer.

The chain employs TRBV6-1 and TRBJ2-7; D is unclear. This CDR3 has 15 residues. In germline, CDR1 is MNHNS, CDR2 SASEGT. Trimming left V 1 base short and J 7 bases short, with 17 bases between. In DNA form, the CDR3 reads TGTGCCAGCAGTGAAGGGGTGACCGGGTGGGGTGAGCAGTACTTC. Amino acids: CASSEGVTGWGEQYF.

This chain connects TRBV6-5 to TRBJ2-2, with 7 bases lining up with TRBD1. Germline trimming cut 2 bases from V and 0 bases from J; bases unmatched to any gene: 3. The CDR3 has 16 residues. Germline loops: CDR1 MNHEY, CDR2 SVGAGI. The CDR3 DNA follows: TGTGCCAGCAGTTACGAGGGACAGACGAACACCGGGGAGCTGTTTTTT. Translating it yields CASSYEGQTNTGELFF.

The CDR3 sequence: CASSQGLTDTQYF. The DNA of the CDR3 is TGCGCCAGCAGCCAGGGCCTCACAGATACGCAGTATTTT. The V gene is TRBV4-1, the J gene TRBJ2-3; D not resolved. The germline gives CDR1 MGHRA, CDR2 YSYEKL. This CDR3 has 13 residues. V gave up 3 bases and J gave up 2 bases, with 6 bases separating them.

V usage is TRBV2 and J usage is TRBJ1-1; 9 bases are a match to TRBD1. V was pared by 5 bases and J by 5 bases, with 6 bases of the junction left unmatched. The CDR3 extends over 14 amino acids. CDR1 is SNHLY and CDR2 is FYNNEI in the germline V gene. As DNA, the CDR3 is TGTGCCAGCAGTCGTAAACAGGGGGCGACTGAAGCTTTCTTT. Translation gives CASSRKQGATEAFF.

The chain has TRBV18 and TRBJ1-1; no definite D call. The length of the CDR3 is 14 residues. The V gene's germline CDR1 is KGHSH and CDR2 LQKENI. Trimming left V 2 bases short and J 0 bases short, with 7 bases between. This CDR3 is CASSPTSMNTEAFF. In DNA, the CDR3 is TGTGCCAGCTCACCAACGAGTATGAACACTGAAGCTTTCTTT.

The V call is TRBV4-3, the J call TRBJ2-3, with 10 bases fitting TRBD2. CDR1 is LGHNA, CDR2 YSLEER, per germline. This CDR3 contains 16 residues. V trimming: 1 base; J trimming: 4 bases; junction bases outside the gene matches: 5. This CDR3 reads CASSQASGGAADTQYF. CDR3 bases: TGCGCCAGCAGCCAAGCCAGCGGGGGGGCCGCAGATACGCAGTATTTT.

This chain uses TRBV4-2 with TRBJ2-3, with TRBD2 matching over 7 bases. Germline CDR1 and CDR2: LGHNA and YNFKEQ. V dropped 3 bases and J dropped 6; count of bases not matched to a gene: 12. The CDR3 covers 16 residues. The chain's CDR3 is CASSQGGASSSDTQYF. As DNA, the CDR3 is TGTGCCAGCAGCCAGGGAGGGGCCTCTTCTTCTGATACGCAGTATTTT.

For this clone: The germline gene is not matched at one end of the junction; a read error may be the cause. The rearrangement uses TRBV28 and TRBJ2-7, with 9 nucleotides matching TRBD1. Germline V gene sequence: CDR1 MDHEN, CDR2 SYDVKM. The CDR3 totals 14 residues. The CDR3 here is CAVQAGTGRILKSF. The CDR3 region has the DNA TGTGCCGTGCAGGCGGGGACAGGGCGAATTTTAAAGTCCTTC.